These T cell receptor beta chains were read from a single sample in a study of CD8+ T cells in alopecia areata. Sequencing was performed with immunoSEQ multiplex PCR; in TCRdb, only in-frame clones are kept and a portion is missing. The data show more than 200,000 clones, 43% seen once. The sequenced sample was CD4+ T cells sorted from blood, obtained around week 37, from a patient treated with tofacitinib. The receptors stem from a human donor with alopecia areata. The CDR3 runs from the conserved cysteine through the conserved F or W. A D gene is named only where the DNA matches it firmly. Clone size, where shown, is once, few, many, or a class for clones that have expanded.

d_gene	abundance	v_gene	j_gene	CDR3nt	CDR3aa
NA	NA	TRBV27	TRBJ1-2	TGTGCCAGCGGCTACAGGGCCCATGGCTACACCTTC	CASGYRAHGYTF
NA	NA	TRBV6-5	TRBJ1-3	TGTGCCAGCAGTCGCCAGCTCTCTGGAAACACCATATATTTT	CASSRQLSGNTIYF
TRBD2	few	TRBV27	TRBJ2-6	TGTGCCAGCACTCGGGGGGCTGGGGCCAACGTCCTGACTTTC	CASTRGAGANVLTF
TRBD2	few	TRBV6-1	TRBJ2-7	TGTGCCAGCAGGCCGGCGGGAGGCTACGAGCAGTACTTC	CASRPAGGYEQYF
TRBD2	NA	TRBV6-5	TRBJ2-1	TGTGCCAGCACTGGGGGACTACAACTCGACAATGAGCAGTTCTTC	CASTGGLQLDNEQFF
TRBD1	NA	TRBV5-6	TRBJ2-5	TGTGCCAGCAGCTTGGACAGGGGGGAGACCCAGTACTTC	CASSLDRGETQYF
NA	few	TRBV2	TRBJ2-6	TGTGCCAGCAGTCTCTGGCGGTCTGGGGCCAACGTCCTGACTTTC	CASSLWRSGANVLTF
TRBD2	NA	TRBV29-1	TRBJ2-1	TGCAGCGTTGATATTAGCGGGGCTTACAATGAGCAGTTCTTC	CSVDISGAYNEQFF
NA	NA	TRBV5-6	TRBJ2-7	TGTGCCAGCAGCTTGGACACGCCTACCTACGAGCAGTACTTC	CASSLDTPTYEQYF
NA	NA	TRBV4-3	TRBJ2-7	TGCGCCAGCAGCCAATCTGCAGGGGAGTCCTACGAGCAGTACTTC	CASSQSAGESYEQYF
NA	few	TRBV30	TRBJ1-5	TGTGCCTGGAGCTGGGATAGCAATCAGCCCCAGCATTTT	CAWSWDSNQPQHF
NA	NA	TRBV18	TRBJ1-1	TGTGCCAGCTCACGGGAATTGGGTGAAGCTTTCTTT	CASSRELGEAFF
NA	NA	TRBV30	TRBJ2-2	TGTGCCTGGAGTTCCCTTGGGGGGAACACCGGGGAGCTGTTTTTT	CAWSSLGGNTGELFF
NA	NA	TRBV9	TRBJ2-7	TGTGCCAGCGGGCCTGCAGGGACCAACGAGCAGTACTTC	CASGPAGTNEQYF
NA	NA	TRBV5-1	TRBJ2-2	TGCGCCAGCAGCTTGAGGGCAGGCAAGGTAACCGGGGAGCTGTTTTTT	CASSLRAGKVTGELFF
NA	NA	TRBV29-1	TRBJ2-5	TGCAGCGCACGTATCCCCCCAGCACAGCAGTACTTC	CSARIPPAQQYF